The 5 T cell receptor beta chains in this list originate from one sample, sequenced in a study of blood T cell repertoires in COVID-19. Produced via immunoSEQ multiplex PCR; TCRdb's table is partial and in-frame only. The sample lists under 90,000 clones, 70% to 90% occurring once. Sequencing input: peripheral blood. The receptor source for this set is a woman aged 45-65 years with COVID-19, enrolled during active disease.

The V call is TRBV9, the J call TRBJ1-5; D gene unclear. This CDR3 spans 16 amino acids. Germline V gives CDR1 SGDLS, CDR2 YYNGEE. Trimming left V 0 bases short and J 6 bases short, with 16 bases between. The CDR3 nucleotides are TGTGCCAGCAGCGTAGGAGGCAGTTCTTGCAGTCAGCCCCAGCATTTT. Translation: CASSVGGSSCSQPQHF.

V usage is TRBV11-1 and J usage is TRBJ2-1, with TRBD2 as a possible D gene (5 bases). The CDR3 sequence is 15 residues long. V lost 0 bases to trimming and J lost 2 bases, with 8 bases between them. From germline, CDR1 is SGHAT and CDR2 FQDESV (reference sequence). CDR3: CASSLAMRAYNEQFF. CDR3 DNA: TGTGCCAGCAGCTTAGCGATGCGGGCCTACAATGAGCAGTTCTTC. The variable domain in full, completed from reference TRBV11-1 and TRBJ2-1, reads EAEVAQSPRYKITEKSQAVAFWCDPISGHATLYWYRQILGQGPELLVQFQDESVVDDSQLPKDRFSAERLKGVDSTLKIQPAELGDSAMYLCASSLAMRAYNEQFFGPGTRLTVL.

This sequence joins TRBV28 and TRBJ2-7, with TRBD2 matching over 11 bases. The germline V gene encodes CDR1 MDHEN and CDR2 SYDVKM. V shed 4 bases, J shed 1 base, and the junction held 9 bases outside the gene matches. This CDR3 is 17 amino acids long. This CDR3 is CASSSIAGGPSSYEQYF. In DNA, the CDR3 is TGTGCCAGCAGTTCTATAGCGGGAGGGCCCAGTTCCTACGAGCAGTACTTC.

The chain is built from TRBV27 and TRBJ2-7, with TRBD1 matching over 8 bases. Unmatched junction bases numbered 4, after V lost 4 bases and J lost 2 bases. The CDR3 runs to 14 residues. Germline CDR1 is MNHEY and CDR2 is SMNVEV (reference sequence). CDR3 coding DNA: TGTGCCAGCAGTTCCGGGACAGGTCCCTACGAGCAGTACTTC. Translating gives CASSSGTGPYEQYF.

The V gene is TRBV11-3, the J gene TRBJ1-2; 11 nucleotides line up with TRBD1. CDR1 and CDR2 from the germline V gene are SGHNT and YENEEA. The junction had 4 bases not matched to a gene; V was cut back by 5 bases and J by 2 bases. This CDR3 has 15 residues. The CDR3 reads CASSRTGGENYGYTF. CDR3 sequence (DNA): TGTGCCAGCAGCCGGACAGGGGGCGAAAACTATGGCTACACCTTC.